These 15 T cell receptor beta chains share one sample of origin, sequenced in a study of blood T cell repertoires in COVID-19 (dated by TCRdb to 2020 to 2022). Receptors were amplified or captured by the immunoSEQ multiplex PCR assay. TCRdb retrieved this table from immuneACCESS and kept in-frame rearrangements only. Not all clones are present; in checked studies, unresolved V genes account for under half, and no reason is known for the remainder. This sample is represented by approximately 280,000 clones; around 85% of them were singletons. In total, the top ten clones hold about 2.5% of the sample. Source material: PBMCs or T cells enriched from blood (not recorded which). Receptor source: a woman between 50 and 59 years old who had recovered from COVID-19.

V is TRBV27 and J is TRBJ2-5, with 12 bases matching TRBD1. The germline CDR1 and CDR2 sequences are MNHEY and SMNVEV (reference sequence). This CDR3 spans 16 amino acids. V was clipped by 4 bases and J by 4 bases; unmatched bases: 7. For the CDR3, the DNA is TGTGCCAGCAGTTCTGCGTGGGACAGGGGGCGAGAGACCCAGTACTTC. This codes for CASSSAWDRGRETQYF.

V and J are TRBV4-3 and TRBJ1-1; a weak D match, TRBD1 (6 bases). CDR1 LGHNA and CDR2 YSLEER come from the germline V gene. Deletions cut 3 bases from V and 1 base from J, with 12 bases between. The CDR3 has 15 amino acids. CDR3 protein: CASSHMGAGNTEAFF. CDR3 bases: TGCGCCAGCAGCCACATGGGGGCGGGGAACACTGAAGCTTTCTTT.

This clone showed up just once. The chain carries TRBV4-3 and TRBJ1-4; tentative D call: TRBD1 (5 bases). The germline CDR1 and CDR2 sequences are LGHNA and YSLEER. Between the trimmed V and J ends, which lost 6 bases and 2 bases, there was a span of 10 bases. This CDR3 has 14 residues. The CDR3 loop reads CASSVQVTNEKLFF. The CDR3 nucleotides are TGCGCCAGCAGTGTACAGGTGACTAATGAAAAACTGTTTTTT.

The chain joins TRBV27 to TRBJ2-7, with D tentatively TRBD1 (6 bases). The CDR3 spans 14 residues. Trimming pared 3 bases from V and 2 bases from J, leaving 11 bases between. Germline lookup yields CDR1 MNHEY and CDR2 SMNVEV (reference sequence). CDR3 in amino acids: CASSFSQGPYEQYF. The CDR3 DNA reads TGTGCCAGCAGTTTCTCTCAGGGGCCCTACGAGCAGTACTTC.

The rearrangement uses TRBV29-1 and TRBJ1-1; tentatively, D is TRBD1 (6 bases). V lost 4 bases and J 4 bases, leaving 16 bases between the germline ends. Germline CDR1 reads SQVTM; CDR2 reads ANQGSEA. There are 14 residues in the CDR3. Here the CDR3 reads CSVALDRDLTEAFF. Written as DNA, the CDR3 is TGCAGCGTTGCTTTGGACAGAGACCTCACTGAAGCTTTCTTT.

The CDR3 sequence is CASQTGTGTSGANVLTF. The CDR3 DNA sequence: TGTGCCAGCCAAACCGGGACAGGGACTTCTGGGGCCAACGTCCTGACTTTC. This chain joins TRBV3-1 (or the pseudogene TRBV3-2) and TRBJ2-6; 9 bases map to TRBD1. The germline CDR1 and CDR2 sequences are LGHDT and YNNKEL (reference sequence). V shed 8 bases and J 1 base; nucleotides not matched to a gene: 9. This CDR3 has 17 amino acids.

V usage is TRBV27 and J usage is TRBJ2-5; TRBD2 matches 8 bases. Germline V gene lookup returns CDR1 MNHEY and CDR2 SMNVEV (reference sequence). V dropped 10 bases and J dropped 1; count of bases not matched to a gene: 11. This CDR3 region has 15 residues. The CDR3 sequence is CATREAGAPQETQYF. The CDR3 nucleotides are TGTGCCACCAGGGAAGCGGGGGCCCCCCAAGAGACCCAGTACTTC.

This clone was observed a handful of times. This chain joins TRBV29-1 and TRBJ1-2, with 8 bases identical to TRBD1. Germline V gene data show CDR1 as SQVTM and CDR2 as ANQGSEA. The junction had 11 bases not matched to a gene; V was cut back by 1 base and J by 4 bases. CDR3 length: 16 amino acids. The CDR3 region is CSVEGMGTGLAYGYTF. The CDR3 DNA is TGCAGCGTTGAAGGGATGGGGACAGGCCTTGCCTATGGCTACACCTTC.

The chain combines TRBV12-3 or TRBV12-4 with TRBJ2-5, with a tentative D call TRBD1 (7 bases). V lost 4 bases and J 5 bases, leaving 11 bases between the germline ends. The CDR3 spans 13 residues. CDR3 sequence (DNA): TGTGCCAGCAGTTCACAGGGGAGGGAGACCCAGTACTTC. This gives the protein CASSSQGRETQYF.

The rearrangement links TRBV4-2 to TRBJ2-3, with 13 bases fitting TRBD2. Germline trimming cut 4 bases from V and 0 bases from J; bases unmatched to any gene: 7. Germline V gene data show CDR1 as LGHNA and CDR2 as YNFKEQ. This CDR3 spans 18 amino acids. The CDR3 protein is CASSPWTSGSLSTDTQYF. CDR3 sequence (DNA): TGTGCCAGCAGCCCCTGGACTAGCGGGAGCCTTAGCACAGATACGCAGTATTTT.

The chain employs TRBV4-3 and TRBJ1-3; 10 bases agree with TRBD1. CDR3 size: 16 residues. With 0 bases clipped from V and 4 bases from J, the junction kept 3 bases outside the gene matches. CDR1 and CDR2 from the germline V gene are LGHNA and YSLEER. The DNA for the CDR3 is TGCGCCAGCAGCCAAGACGACAGGGGGCCCGGAAACACCATATATTTT. Translated, it gives CASSQDDRGPGNTIYF.

The chain employs TRBV19 and TRBJ1-6; the D is unclear. The germline V gene encodes CDR1 LNHDA and CDR2 SQIVND (reference sequence). This CDR3 region has 11 residues. V dropped 4 bases and J dropped 17 bases, with 12 bases sitting between them. Written as DNA, the CDR3 is TGTGCCAGTAGTACCGGGATTGACGTCCACTTT. Residues: CASSTGIDVHF.

V gene TRBV19 combines with J gene TRBJ2-1; D is possibly TRBD1 (6 bases). V was pared by 5 bases and J by 1 base, with 18 bases between. This CDR3 spans 17 amino acids. Germline V gives CDR1 LNHDA, CDR2 SQIVND (reference sequence). The DNA of the CDR3 is TGTGCCAGTAGTTTTAATCGGGACACTTATTCCTACAATGAGCAGTTCTTC. Its translation is CASSFNRDTYSYNEQFF.

The V and J genes are TRBV11-2 and TRBJ2-1, with D possibly being TRBD2 (7 bases). V was clipped by 2 bases and J by 6 bases, with 17 bases between them. The CDR3 totals 16 residues. Germline CDR1 SGHAT, CDR2 FQNNGV. The CDR3, as DNA: TGTGCCAGCAGCTTATATCCACGAGGGGGGGGCAATGAGCAGTTCTTC. Translating gives CASSLYPRGGGNEQFF. The full variable domain, rest sourced from reference TRBV11-2 and TRBJ2-1, is EAGVAQSPRYKIIEKRQSVAFWCNPISGHATLYWYQQILGQGPKLLIQFQNNGVVDDSQLPKDRFSAERLKGVDSTLKIQPAKLEDSAVYLCASSLYPRGGGNEQFFGPGTRLTVL.

This chain's CDR3 is CASRRVVETDTQYF. In DNA form, the CDR3 reads TGTGCCAGCAGACGAGTGGTGGAGACAGATACGCAGTATTTT. V and J are TRBV6-5 and TRBJ2-3; D remains unclear. Germline V gene data show CDR1 as MNHEY and CDR2 as SVGAGI. CDR3 length: 14 residues. Trimming shortened V by 6 bases and J by 3 bases, and 13 bases separated the two germline ends.